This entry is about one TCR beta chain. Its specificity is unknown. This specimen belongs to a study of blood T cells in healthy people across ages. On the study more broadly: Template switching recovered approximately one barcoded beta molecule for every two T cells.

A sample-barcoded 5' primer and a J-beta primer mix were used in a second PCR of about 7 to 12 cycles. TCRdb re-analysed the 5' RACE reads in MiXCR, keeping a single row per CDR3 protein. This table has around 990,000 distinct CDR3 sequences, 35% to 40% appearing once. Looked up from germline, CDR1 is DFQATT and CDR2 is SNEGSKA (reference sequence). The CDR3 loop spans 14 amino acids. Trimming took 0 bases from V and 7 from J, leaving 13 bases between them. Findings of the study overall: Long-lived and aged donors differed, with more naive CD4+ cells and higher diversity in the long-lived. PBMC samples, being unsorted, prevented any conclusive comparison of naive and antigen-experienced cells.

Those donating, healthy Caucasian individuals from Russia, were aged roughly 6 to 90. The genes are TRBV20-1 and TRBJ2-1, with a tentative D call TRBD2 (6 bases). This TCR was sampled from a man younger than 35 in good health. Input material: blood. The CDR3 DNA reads TGCAGTGCTAGAGATCCCCGACGGGAGAATGAGCAGTTCTTC. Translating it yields CSARDPRRENEQFF.